This entry lists 30 T cell receptor beta chains sequenced from one sample in a study of T cell responses to AZD1222 COVID-19 vaccine. Generated by immunoSEQ multiplex PCR, the TCRdb table keeps only in-frame clones and is missing some. The sample has 150,000 to 200,000 clones; around 93% are singletons. This sample comprised peripheral blood, obtained on day 0 of AZD1222 vaccination. Source of these receptors: an adult in good health.

This sequence joins TRBV10-2 and TRBJ1-1; 8 nucleotides match TRBD1. CDR3 length equals 17 residues. The V gene's germline CDR1 is WSHSY and CDR2 SAAADI. The J segment lost 4 bases and the V segment lost 2 bases, leaving 12 bases of the junction unmatched. The DNA for the CDR3 is TGCGCCAGCAGTGAGGGCGCAGGGGGCTGGGGGACCACTGAAGCTTTCTTT. This codes for CASSEGAGGWGTTEAFF.

The V call is TRBV12-3 or TRBV12-4, the J call TRBJ1-2, with D possibly TRBD1 on 5 matching bases. There are 13 residues in the CDR3. V was clipped by 6 bases and J by 8 bases, with 16 bases between them. The CDR3 reads CASRGPGEGGYTF. The CDR3 DNA reads TGTGCCAGCAGGGGCCCGGGGGAGGGCGGCTACACCTTC.

The V and J genes are TRBV6-5 and TRBJ1-2, with D possibly matching TRBD1 (5 bases). This CDR3 region has 14 residues. CDR1 MNHEY and CDR2 SVGAGI come from the germline V gene. Trimming removed 8 bases from V and 5 bases from J, with 18 bases in between. The CDR3 bases are TGTGCCAGCCGCGGGGAGGGGTTTCAATATGGCTACACCTTC. Translating gives CASRGEGFQYGYTF.

The rearrangement links TRBV5-8 to TRBJ2-4; unclear D gene. Trimming left V 2 bases short and J 2 bases short, with 17 bases between. Germline V gives CDR1 SGHTS, CDR2 YDEGEE. The length of the CDR3 is 17 residues. The CDR3 protein is CASSLGPPIWTKNIQYF. As DNA, the CDR3 is TGTGCCAGCAGCTTAGGGCCCCCTATCTGGACCAAAAACATTCAGTACTTC.

CDR3 in amino acids: CATSRITSGAYNEQFF. Written as DNA, the CDR3 is TGTGCCACCAGCCGAATTACTAGCGGAGCCTACAATGAGCAGTTCTTC. The gene calls are TRBV15 and TRBJ2-1; 8 nucleotides line up with TRBD2. The junction had 8 bases not matched to a gene; V was cut back by 5 bases and J by 2 bases. Germline V gives CDR1 LNHNV, CDR2 YYDKDF (reference sequence). The CDR3 has 16 residues.

This chain connects TRBV24-1 to TRBJ2-7, with D maybe TRBD2 (5 bases). Germline CDR1 and CDR2: KGHDR and SFDVKD. This CDR3 is 12 amino acids long. V shed 5 bases and J shed 7 bases, with 11 bases lying between them. CDR3 coding DNA: TGTGCCACCAGTGCCTTCGGGGTAGAGCAGTACTTC. Translation: CATSAFGVEQYF.

This clone was recorded once. V usage is TRBV23-1 and J usage is TRBJ1-5; D is unresolved. TRBV23-1 is recorded as an ORF, its role being uncertain. The CDR3 has 12 amino acids. Trimming left V 8 bases short and J 11 bases short, with 16 bases between. The CDR3 loop reads CASEVPLKAQHF. CDR3 coding DNA: TGCGCCAGCGAAGTACCCTTGAAGGCCCAGCATTTT.

The chain couples TRBV11-1 to TRBJ2-7, with D perhaps TRBD2 (6 bases). V lost 5 bases and J lost 4, with 9 bases in between. Germline-derived CDR1 and CDR2 are SGHAT and FQDESV (reference sequence). The CDR3 runs to 12 residues. The CDR3 DNA sequence: TGTGCCAGCAGCCGGGACTTGTACGAGCAGTACTTC. Residues: CASSRDLYEQYF.

The CDR3 here is CASSLTPGGKSGGYTF. CDR3 bases: TGTGCCAGCAGCTTAACCCCAGGGGGCAAGTCTGGGGGCTACACCTTC. The chain is built from TRBV7-9 and TRBJ1-2, with 8 bases aligning to TRBD1. The CDR3 is 16 amino acids. With V trimmed by 2 bases and J by 8 bases, 13 bases remained unmatched. Germline loops: CDR1 SEHNR, CDR2 FQNEAQ (reference sequence).

This clone has a single count. The CDR3: CASSSSGGADEQYF. CDR3 nucleotide sequence: TGTGCCAGCAGCTCCAGCGGGGGGGCCGACGAGCAGTACTTC. This rearrangement joins TRBV7-9 to TRBJ2-7, with 10 bases matching TRBD2. Germline V gene data show CDR1 as SEHNR and CDR2 as FQNEAQ (reference sequence). The V and J ends lost 4 bases and 5 bases, in that order; junction bases with no gene match: 5. The length of the CDR3 is 14 residues.

This chain joins TRBV30 and TRBJ1-5, with 7 bases aligning to TRBD1. The CDR3 has 13 amino acids. CDR1 and CDR2 (germline): GTSNPN, SVGIG (reference sequence). The V gene end was trimmed by 4 bases and the J gene end by 5 bases; junction bases not matched to a gene: 5. The CDR3 here is CAWNRQGDQPQHF. The CDR3 DNA sequence: TGTGCCTGGAATAGGCAGGGGGATCAGCCCCAGCATTTT.

The chain uses TRBV7-2 and TRBJ2-7, with 8 bases matching TRBD2. CDR3 length: 15 amino acids. Per the germline V gene, CDR1 is SGHTA and CDR2 is FQGNSA. V gave up 0 bases and J gave up 3 bases; unmatched junction bases: 4. The CDR3 nucleotides read TGTGCCAGCAGCTTAGCCGGGACTAGTAACTACGAGCAGTACTTC. This encodes CASSLAGTSNYEQYF.

As DNA, the CDR3 is TGTGCCAGCAGCCCCAAAAGGATCGGATACGAGCAGTACTTC. As protein: CASSPKRIGYEQYF. V is TRBV27 and J is TRBJ2-7; D gene ambiguous. V gave up 6 bases and J gave up 4 bases, with 16 bases separating them. Germline CDR1 is MNHEY and CDR2 is SMNVEV (reference sequence). The CDR3 spans 14 residues.

The V call is TRBV7-2, the J call TRBJ2-7, with 11 positions matching TRBD2. CDR3 length: 16 residues. The V gene's germline CDR1 is SGHTA and CDR2 FQGNSA. The V gene end was trimmed by 2 bases and the J gene end by 3 bases; junction bases not matched to a gene: 6. This CDR3 reads CASSLKRTSGFYEQYF. The CDR3 DNA reads as TGTGCCAGCAGCTTAAAGAGGACTAGCGGGTTCTACGAGCAGTACTTC.

CDR3 region: CASSPRAGSGYGYTF. The CDR3 DNA sequence: TGTGCCAGCAGCCCCCGGGCCGGGTCGGGGTATGGCTACACCTTC. V and J are TRBV11-2 and TRBJ1-2, with D unresolved. There are 15 residues in the CDR3. Germline V gene lookup returns CDR1 SGHAT and CDR2 FQNNGV. V was shortened by 5 bases and J by 5 bases, with 18 bases between the two germline ends. The variable domain in full, completed from reference TRBV11-2 and TRBJ1-2, reads EAGVAQSPRYKIIEKRQSVAFWCNPISGHATLYWYQQILGQGPKLLIQFQNNGVVDDSQLPKDRFSAERLKGVDSTLKIQPAKLEDSAVYLCASSPRAGSGYGYTFGSGTRLTVV.

On this clone itself: One junction end disagrees with the germline gene, perhaps due to a read error. The rearrangement links TRBV28 to TRBJ2-7; a possible D gene is TRBD1 (6 bases). This CDR3 has 16 residues. Germline loops: CDR1 MDHEN, CDR2 SYDVKM. DNA for the CDR3: TGTGCCAGCAGTTTATCCGGGACAACTCCCTCCCACGAGCAGTACTTC. Residues: CASSLSGTTPSHEQYF.

The V and J genes are TRBV27 and TRBJ1-5; D is uncertain. Trimming took 4 bases from V and 3 from J, leaving 10 bases between them. Germline V gives CDR1 MNHEY, CDR2 SMNVEV (reference sequence). The CDR3 spans 14 residues. The CDR3 reads CASSYKGNNQPQHF. In DNA form, the CDR3 reads TGTGCCAGCAGTTATAAGGGTAACAATCAGCCCCAGCATTTT.

The CDR3 region is CASSYSKEEIEAFF. The DNA for the CDR3 is TGTGCCAGCAGTTACTCGAAGGAAGAGATTGAAGCTTTCTTT. The V call is TRBV6-5, the J call TRBJ1-1; D is ambiguous. Trimming stripped 0 bases from V and 7 bases from J, with 12 bases between. Germline values: CDR1 MNHEY, CDR2 SVGAGI. This CDR3 has 14 amino acids.

The chain carries TRBV5-1 and TRBJ2-1; no clear D. V lost 6 bases, J lost 1 base, and 14 bases lay in between. CDR3 size: 15 residues. The germline gives CDR1 SGHRS, CDR2 YFSETQ. Written as DNA, the CDR3 is TGCGCCAGCACCCCGCGTCTCGGGTCCTACAATGAGCAGTTCTTC. This translates into CASTPRLGSYNEQFF.

The chain employs TRBV11-3 and TRBJ2-7, with 8 nucleotides matching TRBD2. The germline CDR1 and CDR2 sequences are SGHNT and YENEEA. This CDR3 has 14 amino acids. The J segment lost 2 bases and the V segment lost 5 bases, leaving 5 bases of the junction unmatched. DNA of the CDR3: TGTGCCAGCAGCGTTCGGGAGGGGGCCTACGAGCAGTACTTC. Amino acids: CASSVREGAYEQYF.

This chain joins TRBV23-1 and TRBJ2-7; D gene unclear. TRBV23-1 is an open reading frame whose function is uncertain. The length of the CDR3 is 13 residues. The V gene lost 0 bases and the J gene lost 3 bases, with 6 bases spanning the gap. The CDR3 sequence is CASSQSTLYEQYF. In DNA, the CDR3 is TGCGCCAGCAGTCAATCGACCCTCTACGAGCAGTACTTC.

This chain uses TRBV7-8 with TRBJ1-4; tentatively, D is TRBD1 (6 bases). Germline values: CDR1 SGHVS, CDR2 FQNEAQ. CDR3 length: 14 amino acids. V was clipped by 5 bases and J by 6 bases, with 13 bases between them. CDR3: CASSPDRADEKLFF. The CDR3 coding sequence is TGTGCCAGCAGCCCGGACAGAGCCGATGAAAAACTGTTTTTT.

This clone was seen more than once but under ten times. This chain joins TRBV27 and TRBJ2-7; weak D call: TRBD2 (5 bases). CDR1 and CDR2 (germline): MNHEY, SMNVEV (reference sequence). The CDR3 sequence is 15 residues long. V lost 8 bases and J lost 4, with 21 bases in between. CDR3 loop: CASPSRDLTAYEQYF. CDR3 in DNA: TGTGCCAGCCCCAGCCGGGATTTAACGGCTTACGAGCAGTACTTC.

The rearrangement links TRBV7-6 to TRBJ1-2; D perhaps matches TRBD1 (6 bases). Germline V gives CDR1 SGHVS, CDR2 FNYEAQ. V was shortened by 5 bases and J by 1 base, with 17 bases between the two germline ends. This CDR3 has 16 residues. This CDR3 is CASSLGRGAVNYGYTF. CDR3 DNA: TGTGCCAGCAGCCTAGGCAGGGGAGCTGTTAACTATGGCTACACCTTC.

The gene calls are TRBV10-3 and TRBJ2-1, with D possibly TRBD2 on 5 matching bases. Germline CDR1 and CDR2: ENHRY and SYGVKD. Trimming pared 0 bases from V and 8 bases from J, leaving 14 bases between. This CDR3 contains 15 residues. CDR3 protein: CAISESGLPSDEQFF. In DNA, the CDR3 is TGTGCCATCAGTGAGTCCGGACTCCCCTCCGATGAGCAGTTCTTC.

The CDR3 DNA follows: TGTGCCAGCAGCTTGGAGGCTAGCGGGCCCGGGGAGCTGTTTTTT. Translating it yields CASSLEASGPGELFF. The chain has TRBV5-4 and TRBJ2-2; TRBD2 matches at 8 bases. The CDR3 sequence is 15 residues long. Trimming cost V 0 bases and J 6 bases; bases outside gene matches: 4. CDR1 and CDR2 from the germline V gene are SGHNT and YYREEE (reference sequence).

The CDR3 spells CASSDPGKSYEQYF. CDR3 DNA: TGTGCCAGCAGCGATCCCGGGAAATCCTACGAGCAGTACTTC. The J gene is TRBJ2-7, the V gene TRBV28, with D perhaps TRBD2 (5 bases). Germline V gives CDR1 MDHEN, CDR2 SYDVKM. The CDR3 has 14 residues. V lost 6 bases to trimming and J lost 1 base, with 13 bases between them.

This chain uses TRBV11-2 with TRBJ2-3; the match to TRBD2 covers 10 bases. Germline CDR1 reads SGHAT; CDR2 reads FQNNGV. Losses at the gene ends were 0 bases for V and 0 bases for J; bases not matched to a gene: 3. This CDR3 is built from 17 residues. The CDR3 nucleotides read TGTGCCAGCAGCTTAGATGGACTAGCGGCTAGCACAGATACGCAGTATTTT. Its translation: CASSLDGLAASTDTQYF.

This chain's CDR3 is CASSIDLNIPRDEQYF. DNA for the CDR3: TGTGCCAGCAGCATCGACTTAAACATCCCAAGGGACGAGCAGTACTTC. The chain joins TRBV3-1 (or the pseudogene TRBV3-2) to TRBJ2-7; D remains unclear. The V and J ends lost 5 bases and 5 bases respectively, with 22 bases between them. The CDR3 is made up of 16 amino acids. The germline gives CDR1 LGHDT, CDR2 YNNKEL (reference sequence).

V is TRBV28 and J is TRBJ1-3; D not resolved. V was cut by 3 bases and J by 4 bases, with 7 bases left in between. Germline values: CDR1 MDHEN, CDR2 SYDVKM. This CDR3 is built from 13 residues. CDR3 bases: TGTGCCAGCAGTTTTATTGGCGGAAACACCATATATTTT. Encoded protein: CASSFIGGNTIYF. The variable domain in full, with the rest retrieved from reference TRBV28 and TRBJ1-3, is DVKVTQSSRYLVKRTGEKVFLECVQDMDHENMFWYRQDPGLGLRLIYFSYDVKMKEKGDIPEGYSVSREKKERFSLILESASTNQTSMYLCASSFIGGNTIYFGEGSWLTVV.